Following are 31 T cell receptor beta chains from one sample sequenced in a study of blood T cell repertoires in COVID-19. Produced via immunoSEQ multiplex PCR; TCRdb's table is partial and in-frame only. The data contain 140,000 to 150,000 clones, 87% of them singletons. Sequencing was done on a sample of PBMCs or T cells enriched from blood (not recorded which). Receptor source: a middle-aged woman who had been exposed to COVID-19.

CDR3: CSARRQEEQFF. The CDR3 DNA reads TGCAGTGCTAGACGTCAAGAGGAGCAGTTCTTC. The chain links TRBV20-1 to TRBJ2-1, with D uncertain. V shed 2 bases and J shed 10 bases, with 9 bases lying between them. This CDR3 has 11 residues. The germline V gene has CDR1 DFQATT and CDR2 SNEGSKA (reference sequence).

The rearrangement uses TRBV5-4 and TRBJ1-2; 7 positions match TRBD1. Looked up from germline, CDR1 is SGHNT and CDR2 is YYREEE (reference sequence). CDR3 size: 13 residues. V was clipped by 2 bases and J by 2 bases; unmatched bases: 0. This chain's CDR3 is CASSLGGNYGYTF. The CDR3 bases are TGTGCCAGCAGCTTAGGGGGCAACTATGGCTACACCTTC. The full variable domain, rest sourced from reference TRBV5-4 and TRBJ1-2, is ETGVTQSPTHLIKTRGQQVTLRCSSQSGHNTVSWYQQALGQGPQFIFQYYREEENGRGNFPPRFSGLQFPNYSSELNVNALELDDSALYLCASSLGGNYGYTFGSGTRLTVV.

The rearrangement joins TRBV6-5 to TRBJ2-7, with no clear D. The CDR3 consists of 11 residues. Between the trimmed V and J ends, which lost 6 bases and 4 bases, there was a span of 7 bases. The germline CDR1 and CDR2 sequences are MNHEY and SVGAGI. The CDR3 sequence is CASSSQYEQYF. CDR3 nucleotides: TGTGCCAGCAGCTCCCAGTACGAGCAGTACTTC.

CDR3 nucleotides: TGTGCCAGCAGCCAAGACTCGCGGTCGTTGGATACGCAGTATTTT. Translation: CASSQDSRSLDTQYF. The J gene is TRBJ2-3, the V gene TRBV3-1 (or the pseudogene TRBV3-2); D remains ambiguous. Deletions cut 0 bases from V and 6 bases from J, with 13 bases between. The CDR3 totals 15 residues. Germline CDR1 is LGHDT and CDR2 is YNNKEL (reference sequence).

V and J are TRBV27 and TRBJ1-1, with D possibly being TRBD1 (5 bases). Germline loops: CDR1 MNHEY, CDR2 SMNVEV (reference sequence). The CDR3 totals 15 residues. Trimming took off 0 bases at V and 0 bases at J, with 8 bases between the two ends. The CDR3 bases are TGTGCCAGCAGTTTATCGACAGCGCTGAACACTGAAGCTTTCTTT. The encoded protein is CASSLSTALNTEAFF.

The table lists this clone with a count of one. CDR3 nucleotides: TGTGCCAGCTCACCCGACAGGGACAATGGCTACACCTTC. Translated: CASSPDRDNGYTF. The gene calls are TRBV18 and TRBJ1-2; 7 positions agree with TRBD1. Trimming took 3 bases from V and 6 from J; bases not matched to a gene: 4. The CDR3 has 13 amino acids. Germline V CDR1 and CDR2: KGHSH, LQKENI.

CDR3 region: CASSLEGEQYF. CDR3 DNA sequence: TGCGCCAGCAGCTTAGAGGGAGAGCAGTACTTC. The V and J genes are TRBV5-1 and TRBJ2-7; D may be TRBD2 (5 bases). Between the trimmed V and J ends, which lost 2 bases and 7 bases, there was a span of 7 bases. The germline V gene has CDR1 SGHRS and CDR2 YFSETQ. CDR3 length equals 11 residues.

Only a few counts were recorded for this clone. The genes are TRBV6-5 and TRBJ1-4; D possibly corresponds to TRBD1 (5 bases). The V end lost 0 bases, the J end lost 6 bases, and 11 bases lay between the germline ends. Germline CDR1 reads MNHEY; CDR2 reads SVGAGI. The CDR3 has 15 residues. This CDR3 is CASSYSGGRYEKLFF. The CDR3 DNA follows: TGTGCCAGCAGTTACTCCGGGGGAAGATATGAAAAACTGTTTTTT.

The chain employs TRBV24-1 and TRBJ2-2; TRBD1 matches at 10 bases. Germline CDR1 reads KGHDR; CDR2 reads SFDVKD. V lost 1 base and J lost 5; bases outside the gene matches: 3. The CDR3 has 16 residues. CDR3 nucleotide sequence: TGTGCCACCAGTGATTTCGGACAGGGGGGTACCGGGGAGCTGTTTTTT. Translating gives CATSDFGQGGTGELFF.

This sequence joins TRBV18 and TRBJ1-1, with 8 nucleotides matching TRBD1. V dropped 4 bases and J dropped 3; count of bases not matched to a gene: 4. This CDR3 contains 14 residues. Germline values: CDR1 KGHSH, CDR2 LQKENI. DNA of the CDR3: TGTGCCAGCTCACGACAGGGGAGAGACACTGAAGCTTTCTTT. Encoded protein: CASSRQGRDTEAFF.

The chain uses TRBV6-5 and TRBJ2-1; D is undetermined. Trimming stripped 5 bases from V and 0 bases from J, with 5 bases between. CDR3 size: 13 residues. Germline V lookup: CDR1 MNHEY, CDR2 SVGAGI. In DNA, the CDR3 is TGTGCCAGCAGTCCCAGCTCCTACAATGAGCAGTTCTTC. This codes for CASSPSSYNEQFF.

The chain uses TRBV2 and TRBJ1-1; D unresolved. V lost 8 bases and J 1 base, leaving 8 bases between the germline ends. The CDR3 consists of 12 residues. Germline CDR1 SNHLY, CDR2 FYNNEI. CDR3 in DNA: TGTGCCAGCGGAAGACAGAACACTGAAGCTTTCTTT. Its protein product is CASGRQNTEAFF.

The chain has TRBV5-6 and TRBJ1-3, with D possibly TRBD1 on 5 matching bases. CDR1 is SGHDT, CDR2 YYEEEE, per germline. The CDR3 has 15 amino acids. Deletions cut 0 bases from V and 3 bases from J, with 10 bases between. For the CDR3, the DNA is TGTGCCAGCAGCTTGGCCACGGGGGTTGGAAACACCATATATTTT. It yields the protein CASSLATGVGNTIYF.

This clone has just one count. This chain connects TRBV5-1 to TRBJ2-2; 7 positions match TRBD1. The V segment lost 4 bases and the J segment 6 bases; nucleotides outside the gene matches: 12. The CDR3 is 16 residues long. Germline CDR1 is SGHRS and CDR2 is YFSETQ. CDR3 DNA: TGCGCCAGCAGCGGATCGAGGGGGCGTATCGCCGGGGAGCTGTTTTTT. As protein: CASSGSRGRIAGELFF.

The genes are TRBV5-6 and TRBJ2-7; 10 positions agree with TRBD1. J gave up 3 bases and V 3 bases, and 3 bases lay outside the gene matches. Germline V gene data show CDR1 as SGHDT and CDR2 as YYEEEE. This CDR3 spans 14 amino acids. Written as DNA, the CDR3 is TGTGCCAGCAGCTCTGGACAGGGGGACTACGAGCAGTACTTC. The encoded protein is CASSSGQGDYEQYF.

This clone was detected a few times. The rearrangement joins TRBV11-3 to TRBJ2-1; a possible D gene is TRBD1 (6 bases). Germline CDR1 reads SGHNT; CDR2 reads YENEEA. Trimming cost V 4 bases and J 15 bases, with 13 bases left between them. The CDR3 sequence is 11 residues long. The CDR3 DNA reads TGTGCCAGCAGCTCGGCAGGGGAACCGTTCTTC. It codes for CASSSAGEPFF.

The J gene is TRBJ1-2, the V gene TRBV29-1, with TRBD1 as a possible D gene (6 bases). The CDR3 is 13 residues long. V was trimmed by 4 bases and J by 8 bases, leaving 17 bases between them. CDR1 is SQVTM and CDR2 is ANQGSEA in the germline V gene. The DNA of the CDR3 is TGCAGCGTTGTACAGGGAGAGAGTTTAGGCTACACCTTC. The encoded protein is CSVVQGESLGYTF.

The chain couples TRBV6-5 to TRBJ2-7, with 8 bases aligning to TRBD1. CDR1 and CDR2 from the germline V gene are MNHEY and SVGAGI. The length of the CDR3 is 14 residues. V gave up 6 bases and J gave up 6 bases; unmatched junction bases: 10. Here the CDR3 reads CASSTRDRRREQYF. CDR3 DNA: TGTGCCAGCAGCACCCGGGACAGGCGGCGCGAGCAGTACTTC.

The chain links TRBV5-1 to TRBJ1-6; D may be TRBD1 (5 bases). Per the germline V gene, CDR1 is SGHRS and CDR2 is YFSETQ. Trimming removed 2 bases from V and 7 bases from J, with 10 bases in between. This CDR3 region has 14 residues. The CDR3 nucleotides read TGCGCCAGCAGCTTCGACAGAGAAAATTCACCCCTCCACTTT. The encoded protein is CASSFDRENSPLHF.

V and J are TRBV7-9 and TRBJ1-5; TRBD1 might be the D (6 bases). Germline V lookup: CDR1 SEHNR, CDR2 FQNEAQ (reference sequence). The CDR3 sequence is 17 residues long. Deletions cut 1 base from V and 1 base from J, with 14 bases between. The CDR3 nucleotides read TGTGCCAGCAGCTTAGGTTCAGGGGACGGGAGCAATCAGCCCCAGCATTTT. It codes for CASSLGSGDGSNQPQHF. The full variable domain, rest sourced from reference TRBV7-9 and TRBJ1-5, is DTGVSQNPRHKITKRGQNVTFRCDPISEHNRLYWYRQTLGQGPEFLTYFQNEAQLEKSRLLSDRFSAERPKGSFSTLEIQRTEQGDSAMYLCASSLGSGDGSNQPQHFGDGTRLSIL.

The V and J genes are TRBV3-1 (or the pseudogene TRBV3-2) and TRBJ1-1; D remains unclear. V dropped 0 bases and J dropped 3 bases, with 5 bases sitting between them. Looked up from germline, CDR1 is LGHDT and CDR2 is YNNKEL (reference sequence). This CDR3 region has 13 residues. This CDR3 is CASSQDTDTEAFF. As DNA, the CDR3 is TGTGCCAGCAGCCAAGACACGGACACTGAAGCTTTCTTT.

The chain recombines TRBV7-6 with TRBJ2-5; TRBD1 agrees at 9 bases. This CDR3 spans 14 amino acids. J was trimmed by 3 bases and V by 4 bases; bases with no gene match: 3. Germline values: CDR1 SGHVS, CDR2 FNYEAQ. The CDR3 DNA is TGTGCCAGCAGCTCCCGGACAGGGGAAGAGACCCAGTACTTC. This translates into CASSSRTGEETQYF.

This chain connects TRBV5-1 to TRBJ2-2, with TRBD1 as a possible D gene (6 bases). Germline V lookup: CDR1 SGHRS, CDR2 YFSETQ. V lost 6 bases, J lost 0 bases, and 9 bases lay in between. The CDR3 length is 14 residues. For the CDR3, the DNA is TGCGCCAGCAACGACAGGACGAACACCGGGGAGCTGTTTTTT. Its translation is CASNDRTNTGELFF.

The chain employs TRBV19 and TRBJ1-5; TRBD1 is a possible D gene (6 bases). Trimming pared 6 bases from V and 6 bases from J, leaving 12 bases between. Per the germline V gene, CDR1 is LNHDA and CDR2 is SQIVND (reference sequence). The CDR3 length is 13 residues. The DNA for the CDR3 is TGTGCCAGTAGCCGGACAGTTCCTCAGCCCCAGCATTTT. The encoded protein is CASSRTVPQPQHF.

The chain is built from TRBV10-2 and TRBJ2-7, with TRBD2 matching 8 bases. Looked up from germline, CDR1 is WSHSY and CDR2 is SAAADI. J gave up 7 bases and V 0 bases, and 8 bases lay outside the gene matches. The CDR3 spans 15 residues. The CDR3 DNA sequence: TGCGCCAGCAGTGAGTCGACTCAGCGGGAGAGGGAGCAGTACTTC. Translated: CASSESTQREREQYF.

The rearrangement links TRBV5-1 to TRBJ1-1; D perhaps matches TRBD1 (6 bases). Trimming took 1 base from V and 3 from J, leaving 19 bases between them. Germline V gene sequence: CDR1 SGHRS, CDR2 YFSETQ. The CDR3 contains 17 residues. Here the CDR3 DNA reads TGCGCCAGCAGCTTGTCCGTCCGGGGGGCTGGGGACACTGAAGCTTTCTTT. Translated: CASSLSVRGAGDTEAFF.

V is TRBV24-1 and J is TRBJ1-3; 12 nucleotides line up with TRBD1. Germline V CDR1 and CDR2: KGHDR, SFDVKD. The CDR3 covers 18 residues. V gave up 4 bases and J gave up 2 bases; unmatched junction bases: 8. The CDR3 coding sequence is TGTGCCACCAGTGAAGGAAGGGGACAGGGGGCAGCTGGAAACACCATATATTTT. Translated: CATSEGRGQGAAGNTIYF.

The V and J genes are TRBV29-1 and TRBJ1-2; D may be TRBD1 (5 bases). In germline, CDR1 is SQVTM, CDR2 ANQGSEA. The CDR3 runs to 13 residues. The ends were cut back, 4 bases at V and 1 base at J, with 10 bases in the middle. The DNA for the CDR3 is TGCAGCGTTGTGCCCGGGGGTAACTATGGCTACACCTTC. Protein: CSVVPGGNYGYTF.

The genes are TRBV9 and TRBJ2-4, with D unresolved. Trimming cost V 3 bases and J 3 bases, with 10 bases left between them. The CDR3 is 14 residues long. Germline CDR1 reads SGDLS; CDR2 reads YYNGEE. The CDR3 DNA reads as TGTGCCAGCAGCGATCGGTTTGACAAAAACATTCAGTACTTC. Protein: CASSDRFDKNIQYF.

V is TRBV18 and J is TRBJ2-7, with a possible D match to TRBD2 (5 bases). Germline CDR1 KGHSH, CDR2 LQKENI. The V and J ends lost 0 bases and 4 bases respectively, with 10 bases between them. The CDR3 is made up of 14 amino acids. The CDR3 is CASSPPPGSYEQYF. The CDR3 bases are TGTGCCAGCTCACCACCGCCGGGGTCGTACGAGCAGTACTTC.

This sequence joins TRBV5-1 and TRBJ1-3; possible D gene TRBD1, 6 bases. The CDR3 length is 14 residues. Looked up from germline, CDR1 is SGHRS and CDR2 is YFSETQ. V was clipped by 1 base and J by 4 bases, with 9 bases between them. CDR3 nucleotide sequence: TGCGCCAGCAGCTTGACAGGGCCGGGAAACACCATATATTTT. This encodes CASSLTGPGNTIYF.